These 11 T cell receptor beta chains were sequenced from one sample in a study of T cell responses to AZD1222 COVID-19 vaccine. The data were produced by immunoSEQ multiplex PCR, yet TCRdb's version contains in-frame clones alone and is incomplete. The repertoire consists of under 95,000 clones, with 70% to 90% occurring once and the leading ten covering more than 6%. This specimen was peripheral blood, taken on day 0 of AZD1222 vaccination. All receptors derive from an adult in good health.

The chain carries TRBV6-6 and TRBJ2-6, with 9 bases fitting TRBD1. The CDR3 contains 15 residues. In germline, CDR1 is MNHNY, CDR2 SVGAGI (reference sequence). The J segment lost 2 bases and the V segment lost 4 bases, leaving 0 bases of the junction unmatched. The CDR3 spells CASSWTGAGANVLTF. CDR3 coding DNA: TGTGCCAGCAGTTGGACAGGGGCTGGGGCCAACGTCCTGACTTTC.

CDR3 in amino acids: CASSSREAGEQYF. CDR3 in DNA: TGTGCCAGCAGCTCACGGGAGGCCGGGGAGCAGTACTTC. The chain carries TRBV7-7 and TRBJ2-7; 7 bases match TRBD2. Losses at the gene ends were 4 bases for V and 7 bases for J; bases not matched to a gene: 7. Germline assignment: CDR1 SSHAT and CDR2 FNYEAQ (reference sequence). The CDR3 has 13 amino acids.

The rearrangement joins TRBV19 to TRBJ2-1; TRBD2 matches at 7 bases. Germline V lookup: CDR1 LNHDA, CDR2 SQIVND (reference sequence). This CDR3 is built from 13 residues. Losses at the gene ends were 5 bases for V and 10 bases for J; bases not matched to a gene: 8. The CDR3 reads CASSLLAAREQFF. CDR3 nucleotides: TGTGCCAGTAGTCTCCTAGCGGCAAGGGAGCAGTTCTTC.

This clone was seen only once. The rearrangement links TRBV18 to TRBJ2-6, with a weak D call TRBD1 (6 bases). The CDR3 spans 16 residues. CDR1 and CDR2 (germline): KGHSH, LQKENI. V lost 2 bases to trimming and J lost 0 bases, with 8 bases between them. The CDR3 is CASSPKGGSGANVLTF. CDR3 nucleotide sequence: TGTGCCAGCTCACCAAAAGGGGGCTCTGGGGCCAACGTCCTGACTTTC.

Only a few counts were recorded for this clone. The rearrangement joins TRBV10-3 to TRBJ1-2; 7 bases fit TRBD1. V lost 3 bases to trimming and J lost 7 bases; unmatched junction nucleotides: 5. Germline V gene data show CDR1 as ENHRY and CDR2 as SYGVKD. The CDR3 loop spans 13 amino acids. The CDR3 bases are TGTGCCATCAGTGATAAGGCAGGGGGTGGCTACACCTTC. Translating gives CAISDKAGGGYTF.

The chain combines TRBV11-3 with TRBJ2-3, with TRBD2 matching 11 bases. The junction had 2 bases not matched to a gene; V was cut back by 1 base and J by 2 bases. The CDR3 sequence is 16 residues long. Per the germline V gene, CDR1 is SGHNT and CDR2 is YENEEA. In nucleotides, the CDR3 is TGTGCCAGCAGCTTAGGGGGACTAGCGGACACAGATACGCAGTATTTT. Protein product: CASSLGGLADTDTQYF. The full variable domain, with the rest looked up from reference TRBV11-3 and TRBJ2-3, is EAGVVQSPRYKIIEKKQPVAFWCNPISGHNTLYWYLQNLGQGPELLIRYENEEAVDDSQLPKDRFSAERLKGVDSTLKIQPAELGDSAVYLCASSLGGLADTDTQYFGPGTRLTVL.

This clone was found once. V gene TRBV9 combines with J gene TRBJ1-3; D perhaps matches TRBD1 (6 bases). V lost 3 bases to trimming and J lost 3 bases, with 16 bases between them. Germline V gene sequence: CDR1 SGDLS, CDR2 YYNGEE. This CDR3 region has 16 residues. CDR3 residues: CASSATTGKSGNTIYF. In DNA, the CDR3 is TGTGCCAGCAGCGCTACGACAGGAAAGAGTGGAAACACCATATATTTT.

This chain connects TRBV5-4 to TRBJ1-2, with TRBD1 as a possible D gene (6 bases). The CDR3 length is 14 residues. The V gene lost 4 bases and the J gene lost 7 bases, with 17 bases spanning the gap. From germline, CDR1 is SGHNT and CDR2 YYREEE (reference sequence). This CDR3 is CASSRVQGRGGYTF. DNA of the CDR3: TGTGCCAGCAGCCGGGTCCAGGGGCGAGGTGGCTACACCTTC.

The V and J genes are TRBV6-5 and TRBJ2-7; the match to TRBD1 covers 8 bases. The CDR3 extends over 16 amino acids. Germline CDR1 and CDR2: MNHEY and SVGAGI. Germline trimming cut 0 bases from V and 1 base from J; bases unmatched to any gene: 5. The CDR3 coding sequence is TGTGCCAGCAGTTACTCTGGGGGACAGGCATCCTACGAGCAGTACTTC. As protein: CASSYSGGQASYEQYF.

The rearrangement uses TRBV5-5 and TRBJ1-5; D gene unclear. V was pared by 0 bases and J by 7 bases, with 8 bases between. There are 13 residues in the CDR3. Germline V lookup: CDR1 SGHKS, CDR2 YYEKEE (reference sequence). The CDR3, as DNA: TGTGCCAGCAGCTTGGCCGTAAACCAGCCCCAGCATTTT. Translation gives CASSLAVNQPQHF.

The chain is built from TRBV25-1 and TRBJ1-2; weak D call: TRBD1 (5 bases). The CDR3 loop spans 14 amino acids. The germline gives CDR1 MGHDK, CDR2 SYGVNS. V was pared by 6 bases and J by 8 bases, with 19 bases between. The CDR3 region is CASSLQAGGGGYTF. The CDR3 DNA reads TGTGCCAGCAGCCTACAGGCCGGGGGTGGAGGCTACACCTTC.